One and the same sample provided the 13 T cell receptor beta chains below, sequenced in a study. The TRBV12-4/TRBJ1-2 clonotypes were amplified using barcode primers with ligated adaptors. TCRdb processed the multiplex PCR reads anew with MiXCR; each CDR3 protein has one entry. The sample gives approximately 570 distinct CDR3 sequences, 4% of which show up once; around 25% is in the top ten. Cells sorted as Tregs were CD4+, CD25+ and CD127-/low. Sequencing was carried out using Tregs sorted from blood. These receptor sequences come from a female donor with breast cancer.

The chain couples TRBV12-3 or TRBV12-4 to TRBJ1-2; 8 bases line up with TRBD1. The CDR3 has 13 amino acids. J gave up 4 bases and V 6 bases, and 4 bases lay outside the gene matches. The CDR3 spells CASRSDRAYGYTF. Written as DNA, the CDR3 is TGTGCCAGCAGATCGGACAGGGCCTATGGCTACACCTTC.

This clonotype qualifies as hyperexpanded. CDR3 amino acids: CASSIQDSYGYTF. CDR3 nucleotides: TGTGCCAGCAGTATACAGGACTCCTATGGCTACACCTTC. V usage is TRBV12-3 or TRBV12-4 and J usage is TRBJ1-2; D is possibly TRBD1 (5 bases). The CDR3 sequence is 13 residues long. Trimming cost V 5 bases and J 4 bases, with 11 bases left between them.

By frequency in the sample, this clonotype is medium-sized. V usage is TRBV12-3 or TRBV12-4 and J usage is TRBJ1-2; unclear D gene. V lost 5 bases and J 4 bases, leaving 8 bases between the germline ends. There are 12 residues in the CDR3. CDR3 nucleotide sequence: TGTGCCAGCAGTGAGACCCTCTATGGCTACACCTTC. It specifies CASSETLYGYTF.

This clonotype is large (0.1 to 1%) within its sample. The CDR3 DNA sequence: TGTGCCAGCAGTTTAGGGAAGGGGAACTATGGCTACACCTTC. It specifies CASSLGKGNYGYTF. The chain recombines TRBV12-3 or TRBV12-4 with TRBJ1-2; D perhaps matches TRBD1 (5 bases). The ends were cut back, 1 base at V and 2 bases at J, with 8 bases in the middle. The CDR3 sequence is 14 residues long.

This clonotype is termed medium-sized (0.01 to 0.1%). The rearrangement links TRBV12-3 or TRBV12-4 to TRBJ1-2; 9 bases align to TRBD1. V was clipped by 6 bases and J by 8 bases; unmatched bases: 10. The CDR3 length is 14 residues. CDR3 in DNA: TGTGCCAGCAGCGATCCGGGACAGGGTTACGGCTACACCTTC. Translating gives CASSDPGQGYGYTF.

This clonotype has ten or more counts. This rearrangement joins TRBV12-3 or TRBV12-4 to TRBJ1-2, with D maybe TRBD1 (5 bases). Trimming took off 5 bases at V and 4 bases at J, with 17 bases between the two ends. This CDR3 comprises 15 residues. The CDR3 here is CASSVWGRFSYGYTF. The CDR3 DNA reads TGTGCCAGCAGTGTCTGGGGACGGTTTTCCTATGGCTACACCTTC.

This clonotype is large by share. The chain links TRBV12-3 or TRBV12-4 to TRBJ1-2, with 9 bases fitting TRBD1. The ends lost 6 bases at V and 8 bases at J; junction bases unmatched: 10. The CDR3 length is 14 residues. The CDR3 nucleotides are TGTGCCAGCAGACGGAGGGGACAGGGAACCGGCTACACCTTC. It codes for CASRRRGQGTGYTF.

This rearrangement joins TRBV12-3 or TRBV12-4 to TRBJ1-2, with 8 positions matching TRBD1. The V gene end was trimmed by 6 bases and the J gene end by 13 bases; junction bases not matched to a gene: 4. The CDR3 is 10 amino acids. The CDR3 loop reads CASSQGTGTF. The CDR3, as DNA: TGTGCCAGCAGCCAGGGGACAGGCACCTTC.

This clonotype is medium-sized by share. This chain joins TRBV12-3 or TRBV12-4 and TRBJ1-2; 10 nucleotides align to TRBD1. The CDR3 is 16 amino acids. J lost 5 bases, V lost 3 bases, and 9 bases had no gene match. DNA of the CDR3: TGTGCCAGCAGTTTTACGGGGACAGGGGTGTTTTATGGCTACACCTTC. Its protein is CASSFTGTGVFYGYTF.

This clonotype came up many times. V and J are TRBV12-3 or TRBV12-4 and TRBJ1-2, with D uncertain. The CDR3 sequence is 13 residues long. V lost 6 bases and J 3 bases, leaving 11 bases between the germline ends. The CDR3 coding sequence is TGTGCCAGCAGCCCACACTTGGACTATGGCTACACCTTC. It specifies CASSPHLDYGYTF.

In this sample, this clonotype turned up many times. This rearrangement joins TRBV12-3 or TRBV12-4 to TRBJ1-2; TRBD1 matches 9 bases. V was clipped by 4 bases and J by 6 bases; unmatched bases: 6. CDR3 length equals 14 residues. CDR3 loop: CASSSGQGGDGYTF. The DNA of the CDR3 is TGTGCCAGCAGTTCGGGACAGGGAGGGGATGGCTACACCTTC.

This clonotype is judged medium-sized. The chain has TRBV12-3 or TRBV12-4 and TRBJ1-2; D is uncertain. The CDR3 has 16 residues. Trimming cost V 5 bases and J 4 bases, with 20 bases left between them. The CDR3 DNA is TGTGCCAGCAGTAGCCGGGATCGGGTAAGAGGCTATGGCTACACCTTC. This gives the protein CASSSRDRVRGYGYTF.

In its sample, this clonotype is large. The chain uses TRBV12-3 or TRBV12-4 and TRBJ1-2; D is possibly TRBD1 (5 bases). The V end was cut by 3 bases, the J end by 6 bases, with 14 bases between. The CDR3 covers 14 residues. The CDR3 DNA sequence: TGTGCCAGCAGTTTGAGACAGAGGGTTAATGGCTACACCTTC. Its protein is CASSLRQRVNGYTF.